This entry features one T cell receptor beta chain sequence. Antigen: not known. These data belong to a study of cytotoxic CD8 clonotypes in ibrutinib-treated CLL. Study-level background: The patients, about a dozen relapsed/refractory and more than 14 treatment-naive, included fewer than 18 who were IGHV unmutated. Median treatment time before response sampling was 12 months, range 6 to 36.

The assay was immunoSEQ multiplex PCR, and TCRdb's table has in-frame clones only and misses some. The sample shows some 63,000 clones, about nine tenths of them seen only once. General study results and limits: Public clonotypes, rarely seen, contracted or held steady on treatment.

The CDR3 is 14 amino acids. The chain has TRBV21-1 and TRBJ2-5; whether TRBD1, the table's D call, matches the DNA was not checked. TRBV21-1 counts as a pseudogene. The clonotype originates from a human donor with chronic lymphocytic leukemia. The source was PBMCs, collected after 12 months of ibrutinib treatment. The CDR3, as DNA: TGTGCTTTTAAGGACAGGGCGAGTTGCGAGACCCAGTACTTC. It yields the protein CAFKDRASCETQYF.